This T cell receptor beta chain was sequenced in a study of blood T cell repertoires in COVID-19. Study-level information: COVID-19 samples, acute and convalescent, were from the United States, Italy and Spain. The cDNA or gDNA used as material had been derived from T cells, B-cell-depleted T cells, or PBMCs.

How the authors handled the data: Amplifying reference gene primers gave estimates of nucleated cell counts. Sequencing was performed with immunoSEQ multiplex PCR; in TCRdb, only in-frame clones are kept and a portion is missing. The V and J calls and clone size are taken from that table; D and trimming were inferred from the DNA. In the table there are 200,000 to 250,000 clones, roughly 79% of which are singletons. V was trimmed by 4 bases and J by 5 bases, leaving 23 bases between them. Germline values: CDR1 SQVTM, CDR2 ANQGSEA. The CDR3 has 16 residues. Categorization into cohorts depended on clinical history that participants reported.

The chain combines TRBV29-1 with TRBJ1-1; D is perhaps TRBD1 (6 bases). Material for sequencing was PBMCs or T cells enriched from blood (not recorded which). The TCR was taken from a woman aged 45-59 years with acute COVID-19. The CDR3 reads CSVVTGTPQVVTEAFF. In nucleotides, the CDR3 is TGCAGCGTTGTAACCGGGACACCCCAAGTGGTAACTGAAGCTTTCTTT.